These 30 T cell receptor beta chains came from one sample sequenced in a study of blood T cells in healthy people across ages. For the second PCR, which ran for about 6 to 11 cycles, a sample-barcoded 5' primer and a J-beta primer mix were used. TCRdb reprocessed the 5' RACE reads with MiXCR, giving one entry per CDR3 protein. Found here are about 1.4 million distinct CDR3 sequences, roughly 59% of them singletons; the top ten hold about 6.7%. The sequenced sample consisted of blood. Receptors originate from a man aged 18-30 years in good health.

The chain has TRBV20-1 and TRBJ2-7; 12 nucleotides align to TRBD2. Germline V gene data show CDR1 as DFQATT and CDR2 as SNEGSKA (reference sequence). The ends lost 3 bases at V and 7 bases at J; junction bases unmatched: 10. This CDR3 is built from 15 residues. Here the CDR3 DNA reads TGCAGTGCTAGGCTGGGGACTAGCGGGTACGGAGAGCAGTACTTC. This gives the protein CSARLGTSGYGEQYF.

As for this clonotype: A much larger clone is a single base away; this may be a read error. V gene TRBV10-3 combines with J gene TRBJ2-1; 10 nucleotides match TRBD1. The V segment lost 10 bases and the J segment 6 bases; nucleotides outside the gene matches: 9. The germline V gene encodes CDR1 ENHRY and CDR2 SYGVKD. The CDR3 is made up of 14 amino acids. The CDR3 is CATSGGQGINEQFF. CDR3 nucleotides: TGTGCCACCAGCGGGGGACAGGGGATCAATGAGCAGTTCTTC.

V usage is TRBV4-3 and J usage is TRBJ1-4; D perhaps matches TRBD1 (5 bases). V shed 0 bases and J shed 7 bases, with 12 bases lying between them. CDR3 length: 15 residues. Germline loops: CDR1 LGHNA, CDR2 YSLEER. The CDR3 reads CASSQDSGGFEKLFF. DNA for the CDR3: TGCGCCAGCAGCCAAGATTCGGGGGGTTTTGAAAAACTGTTTTTT.

The V gene is TRBV10-3, the J gene TRBJ2-1; D might be TRBD2 (7 bases). Per the germline V gene, CDR1 is ENHRY and CDR2 is SYGVKD. The germline V and J ends were trimmed by 8 bases and 4 bases, with 15 bases remaining between them. There are 14 residues in the CDR3. CDR3 region: CAIWGGASYNEQFF. The CDR3 DNA sequence: TGTGCCATCTGGGGGGGGGCATCATACAATGAGCAGTTCTTC.

The chain recombines TRBV7-2 with TRBJ2-7, with D unclear. The CDR3 runs 17 residues. The ends were cut back, 2 bases at V and 0 bases at J, with 17 bases in the middle. Germline V lookup: CDR1 SGHTA, CDR2 FQGNSA. CDR3 sequence: CASSLSGLTLSSYEQYF. The DNA of the CDR3 is TGTGCCAGCAGCTTATCCGGGCTGACTCTAAGCTCCTACGAGCAGTACTTC.

The gene calls are TRBV18 and TRBJ1-1; D unresolved. The CDR3 is made up of 15 amino acids. The germline gives CDR1 KGHSH, CDR2 LQKENI. The V and J ends lost 6 bases and 3 bases respectively, with 17 bases between them. DNA for the CDR3: TGTGCCAGCTCCCCAGGACGGCCCGGGGACACTGAAGCTTTCTTT. Its protein product is CASSPGRPGDTEAFF.

V is TRBV2 and J is TRBJ2-7; TRBD1 matches 9 bases. The CDR3 has 14 amino acids. The V segment lost 5 bases and the J segment 7 bases; nucleotides outside the gene matches: 9. Germline CDR1 reads SNHLY; CDR2 reads FYNNEI. CDR3 DNA: TGTGCCAGCAGTCAACAGGGGGCTCCGAGTGAGCAGTACTTC. Translated: CASSQQGAPSEQYF. The full variable domain, completed using reference TRBV2 and TRBJ2-7, is EPEVTQTPSHQVTQMGQEVILRCVPISNHLYFYWYRQILGQKVEFLVSFYNNEISEKSEIFDDQFSVERPDGSNFTLKIRSTKLEDSAMYFCASSQQGAPSEQYFGPGTRLTVT.

The rearrangement joins TRBV27 to TRBJ2-7; 8 bases align to TRBD2. CDR1 is MNHEY and CDR2 is SMNVEV in the germline V gene (reference sequence). The CDR3 contains 16 residues. With V trimmed by 2 bases and J by 2 bases, 8 bases remained unmatched. Written as DNA, the CDR3 is TGTGCCAGCAGTTTACTTGGCGGGAGGTTAACCTACGAGCAGTACTTC. Amino acids: CASSLLGGRLTYEQYF.

The rearrangement uses TRBV14 and TRBJ2-7, with TRBD1 matching over 7 bases. TRBJ2-5 explains the end of the DNA better; the J call may be wrong. Germline CDR1 reads SGHDN; CDR2 reads FVKESK. The CDR3 contains 15 residues. CDR3 sequence (DNA): TGTGCCAGCAGCCAAGACCGGACAGGAATAGAGACCCAGTACTTC. It is translated as CASSQDRTGIETQYF.

This clonotype was counted at least ten times. The CDR3 reads CASSYPGYEQYF. The CDR3 DNA follows: TGTGCCAGCAGTTACCCGGGATACGAGCAGTACTTC. The chain has TRBV6-2 or TRBV6-3 and TRBJ2-7, with D perhaps TRBD2 (5 bases). Germline-derived CDR1 and CDR2 are MNHEY and SVGEGT. CDR3 length: 12 amino acids. With 2 bases removed from V and 4 bases from J, the gap between germline ends came to 6 bases.

Comments on this clonotype: Compared with germline, one end of the junction differs, possibly owing to a read error. CDR3 DNA: TGTGCCAGCAGCGTAGGGCTTGGAAACAATGAGCAGTTCTTC. Amino acids: CASSVGLGNNEQFF. V usage is TRBV13 and J usage is TRBJ2-1; D is ambiguous. CDR3 length: 14 amino acids. The V gene's germline CDR1 is PRHDT and CDR2 FYEKMQ (reference sequence). Full variable domain (remainder filled in from reference TRBV13 and TRBJ2-1): AAGVIQSPRHLIKEKRETATLKCYPIPRHDTVYWYQQGPGQDPQFLISFYEKMQSDKGSIPDRFSAQQFSDYHSELNMSSLELGDSALYFCASSVGLGNNEQFFGPGTRLTVL.

This clonotype was picked up one time. The rearrangement joins TRBV27 to TRBJ2-7; D is ambiguous. The germline V gene has CDR1 MNHEY and CDR2 SMNVEV (reference sequence). The length of the CDR3 is 12 residues. The V and J ends lost 8 bases and 4 bases respectively, with 12 bases between them. The CDR3 reads CASGPTFYEQYF. DNA for the CDR3: TGTGCCAGCGGGCCAACGTTTTACGAGCAGTACTTC.

V and J are TRBV29-1 and TRBJ2-3; 8 bases line up with TRBD1. The ends lost 6 bases at V and 4 bases at J; junction bases unmatched: 6. CDR3 length: 13 residues. The V gene's germline CDR1 is SQVTM and CDR2 ANQGSEA. The DNA for the CDR3 is TGCAGCGTCCAGGACAGGGTGGCAGATACGCAGTATTTT. Its protein is CSVQDRVADTQYF.

The J gene is TRBJ2-1, the V gene TRBV20-1; 10 bases agree with TRBD2. From germline, CDR1 is DFQATT and CDR2 SNEGSKA (reference sequence). The CDR3 sequence is 13 residues long. With V trimmed by 1 base and J by 8 bases, 2 bases remained unmatched. CDR3 nucleotides: TGCAGTGCTAGAGCCAGCGGGAGGGATGAGCAGTTCTTC. Protein sequence: CSARASGRDEQFF.

The rearrangement uses TRBV7-2 and TRBJ2-4; the D gene is possibly TRBD1 (6 bases). The J call may be mistaken, given a closer DNA end match to TRBJ2-5. Looked up from germline, CDR1 is SGHTA and CDR2 is FQGNSA. CDR3 length: 15 amino acids. Written as DNA, the CDR3 is TGTGCCAGCAGCTTAGTATGGGGGCGGAAAGAGACCCAGTACTTC. This translates into CASSLVWGRKETQYF.

The sample holds a few counts of this clonotype. The chain is built from TRBV4-3 and TRBJ2-1; D remains unclear. Germline CDR1 reads LGHNA; CDR2 reads YSLEER. Trimming removed 3 bases at V and 3 bases at J, with 9 bases between. This CDR3 has 14 residues. The CDR3 spells CASSQGIGYNEQFF. The CDR3 coding sequence is TGCGCCAGCAGCCAGGGGATAGGCTACAATGAGCAGTTCTTC.

This clonotype showed up just a few times. This chain uses TRBV7-8 with TRBJ2-3; tentatively, D is TRBD2 (5 bases). V was cut by 5 bases and J by 1 base, with 13 bases left in between. The CDR3 totals 15 residues. Germline loops: CDR1 SGHVS, CDR2 FQNEAQ. The CDR3 here is CASSEEGTGTDTQYF. DNA of the CDR3: TGTGCCAGCAGCGAAGAGGGAACAGGCACAGATACGCAGTATTTT.

This chain links TRBV25-1 with TRBJ1-2; TRBD1 agrees at 7 bases. The V and J ends lost 0 bases and 6 bases, in that order; junction bases with no gene match: 7. The CDR3 has 15 amino acids. Looked up from germline, CDR1 is MGHDK and CDR2 is SYGVNS. CDR3 loop: CASSEYTGAMDGYTF. CDR3 in DNA: TGTGCCAGCAGTGAATATACAGGGGCAATGGATGGCTACACCTTC.

This clonotype occurred once. J is TRBJ2-5 and V is TRBV7-2; D is perhaps TRBD1 or TRBD2 (5 bases each). The DNA end favors TRBJ2-7, so the J call may be wrong. The CDR3 spans 15 residues. The V gene's germline CDR1 is SGHTA and CDR2 FQGNSA. The CDR3 DNA reads TGTGCCAGCAGCACAACGGGACCTCGGTTCTACGAGCAGTACTTC. Encoded protein: CASSTTGPRFYEQYF.

Only one count was recorded for this clonotype. The gene calls are TRBV10-3 and TRBJ2-1; TRBD2 might be the D (6 bases). In germline, CDR1 is ENHRY, CDR2 SYGVKD. The CDR3 sequence is 16 residues long. The V and J ends lost 3 bases and 4 bases respectively, with 16 bases between them. The CDR3 coding sequence is TGTGCCATCAGTGACTCGGGGCGGGGAAGGTACAATGAGCAGTTCTTC. Its protein is CAISDSGRGRYNEQFF.

The chain combines TRBV6-5 with TRBJ1-2, with a tentative D call TRBD1 (5 bases). The V gene lost 2 bases and the J gene lost 5 bases, with 12 bases spanning the gap. Germline-derived CDR1 and CDR2 are MNHEY and SVGAGI. This CDR3 is built from 14 residues. DNA of the CDR3: TGTGCCAGCAGTTACGATCCAGGGACGTATGGCTACACCTTC. Amino acids: CASSYDPGTYGYTF.

This clonotype was picked up a small number of times. This rearrangement joins TRBV29-1 to TRBJ2-2; 8 bases map to TRBD1. This CDR3 has 13 residues. From germline, CDR1 is SQVTM and CDR2 ANQGSEA. J lost 6 bases, V lost 7 bases, and 7 bases had no gene match. For the CDR3, the DNA is TGCAGCGCCCCGGACAGGGAGGCCGGGGAGCTGTTTTTT. Translated, it gives CSAPDREAGELFF.

This clonotype was seen only a few times. The chain employs TRBV20-1 and TRBJ2-3; D not resolved. Looked up from germline, CDR1 is DFQATT and CDR2 is SNEGSKA (reference sequence). Trimming shortened V by 1 base and J by 10 bases, and 12 bases separated the two germline ends. This CDR3 comprises 12 residues. CDR3 in amino acids: CSARGLNRAQYF. The CDR3 DNA sequence: TGCAGTGCTAGAGGGCTGAACCGAGCGCAGTATTTT.

This clonotype has only a few counts. The chain uses TRBV9 and TRBJ2-7; D ambiguous. This CDR3 contains 14 residues. The V and J ends lost 4 bases and 2 bases respectively, with 13 bases between them. Germline CDR1 is SGDLS and CDR2 is YYNGEE. The CDR3 region has the DNA TGTGCCAGCAGCCCCCATGACTGGACCTACGAGCAGTACTTC. This sequence encodes CASSPHDWTYEQYF.

V gene TRBV20-1 combines with J gene TRBJ2-5, with D maybe TRBD1 (5 bases). Trimming left V 0 bases short and J 2 bases short, with 13 bases between. The CDR3 contains 15 residues. Germline loops: CDR1 DFQATT, CDR2 SNEGSKA (reference sequence). The CDR3 loop is CSAREATEIQETQYF. CDR3 in DNA: TGCAGTGCTAGAGAGGCGACAGAGATACAAGAGACCCAGTACTTC.

The sample holds a few counts of this clonotype. The chain uses TRBV11-2 and TRBJ2-3; D ambiguous. This CDR3 has 12 residues. CDR1 SGHAT and CDR2 FQNNGV come from the germline V gene. V lost 7 bases and J lost 5, with 10 bases in between. The DNA of the CDR3 is TGTGCCAGCACCAAAGTGGGAGATACGCAGTATTTT. Its protein product is CASTKVGDTQYF.

The V and J genes are TRBV9 and TRBJ2-7, with 13 positions matching TRBD2. The CDR3 sequence is 15 residues long. CDR1 SGDLS and CDR2 YYNGEE come from the germline V gene. The V segment lost 3 bases and the J segment 2 bases; nucleotides outside the gene matches: 2. CDR3 DNA: TGTGCCAGCAGCGGGGGACTAGCGGGGACCTACGAGCAGTACTTC. Translation: CASSGGLAGTYEQYF. The variable domain in full, with the rest retrieved from reference TRBV9 and TRBJ2-7, is DSGVTQTPKHLITATGQRVTLRCSPRSGDLSVYWYQQSLDQGLQFLIQYYNGEERAKGNILERFSAQQFPDLHSELNLSSLELGDSALYFCASSGGLAGTYEQYFGPGTRLTVT.

V usage is TRBV6-2 or TRBV6-3 and J usage is TRBJ2-1; possible D gene TRBD2, 5 bases. Germline-derived CDR1 and CDR2 are MNHEY and SVGEGT. This CDR3 spans 11 amino acids. The V gene lost 2 bases and the J gene lost 14 bases, with 10 bases spanning the gap. The CDR3 sequence: CASSYGGEKFF. The CDR3 region has the DNA TGTGCCAGCAGTTACGGAGGCGAGAAGTTCTTC.

The V call is TRBV29-1, the J call TRBJ1-1, with TRBD1 matching over 7 bases. Germline CDR1 and CDR2: SQVTM and ANQGSEA. This CDR3 is 13 amino acids long. V lost 2 bases and J lost 10; bases outside the gene matches: 10. DNA of the CDR3: TGCAGCGTTGAATGGGTGGGACAGTCAGGAGCTTTCTTT. Protein: CSVEWVGQSGAFF. Full variable domain (outside the CDR3, taken from reference TRBV29-1 and TRBJ1-1): SAVISQKPSRDICQRGTSLTIQCQVDSQVTMMFWYRQQPGQSLTLIATANQGSEATYESGFVIDKFPISRPNLTFSTLTVSNMSPEDSSIYLCSVEWVGQSGAFFGQGTRLTVV.

This clonotype has just a few counts. The V call is TRBV27, the J call TRBJ2-7, with D possibly matching TRBD1 (6 bases). The CDR3 has 15 residues. Germline V gives CDR1 MNHEY, CDR2 SMNVEV (reference sequence). The V end lost 6 bases, the J end lost 2 bases, and 17 bases lay between the germline ends. CDR3 residues: CASSSTGFGTYEQYF. CDR3 nucleotides: TGTGCCAGCAGCTCCACAGGGTTCGGGACCTACGAGCAGTACTTC.